A selection of T cell receptor beta chains follows, all from one sample in a study of beta chain features in type 1 diabetes. Assay: immunoSEQ multiplex PCR; the TCRdb copy retains only in-frame clones and omits some. The profile covers approximately 250,000 clones, with 16% appearing a single time and 0.065% to 0.095% taken by the ten largest. The sample was naive CD4+ T cells from blood. Every receptor here comes from a man aged 25-45 years with type 1 diabetes. Both conserved end residues are part of each CDR3. The D gene is left open where the match is weak. Size is stated for part of the rows, as once, few or many counts, or as a class when the clone is expanded.

J gene	D gene	clone size	V gene	CDR3 protein	CDR3 DNA
TRBJ2-7	TRBD1	.	TRBV30	CAWSARDRERYEQYF	TGTGCCTGGAGTGCCCGGGACAGGGAACGATACGAGCAGTACTTC
TRBJ2-2	.	few	TRBV29-1	CSVGRGQGSGELFF	TGCAGCGTTGGTCGCGGGCAGGGATCTGGGGAGCTGTTTTTT
TRBJ2-1	TRBD2	.	TRBV6-6	CASQAGSSYNEQFF	TGTGCCAGCCAAGCGGGAAGCTCCTACAATGAGCAGTTCTTC
TRBJ2-7	TRBD1	few	TRBV29-1	CSVTGRGTYEQYF	TGCAGCGTGACAGGGCGCGGAACTTACGAGCAGTACTTC
TRBJ2-1	TRBD2	few	TRBV7-2	CASRSTSGRAHEQFF	TGTGCCAGCAGGTCGACTAGCGGGAGGGCCCATGAGCAGTTCTTC
TRBJ2-3	TRBD2	few	TRBV29-1	CSARGGGKVTDTQYF	TGCAGCGCCCGAGGCGGGGGGAAGGTCACAGATACGCAGTATTTT
TRBJ2-3	.	.	TRBV21-1	CASSPETGSSTDTQYF	TGTGCCAGCAGCCCCGAGACAGGTTCTAGCACAGATACGCAGTATTTT
TRBJ2-3	.	.	TRBV5-4	CASSLPTDTQYF	TGTGCCAGCAGCCTACCCACAGATACGCAGTATTTT
TRBJ2-5	TRBD1	.	TRBV7-6	CASSFGQGGETQYF	TGTGCCAGCAGCTTCGGACAGGGCGGGGAGACCCAGTACTTC
TRBJ2-3	.	.	TRBV28	CASSPPGGTDTQYF	TGTGCCAGCAGCCCGCCCGGCGGCACAGATACGCAGTATTTT
TRBJ2-3	.	few	TRBV9	CASSVAPASTDTQYF	TGTGCCAGCAGCGTAGCTCCAGCTAGCACAGATACGCAGTATTTT
TRBJ2-2	.	few	TRBV21-1	CASNTGARGTGELFF	TGTGCCAGCAACACCGGGGCCCGGGGCACCGGGGAGCTGTTTTTT
TRBJ2-7	.	.	TRBV20-1	CSARIRENEYF	TGCAGTGCTCGAATCCGGGAGAATGAGTACTTC
TRBJ1-2	.	few	TRBV29-1	CSVRGRLVHGYTF	TGCAGCGTCAGGGGACGGCTAGTTCATGGCTACACCTTC
TRBJ2-7	.	.	TRBV4-3	CASSQAAQGYEQYF	TGCGCCAGCAGCCAAGCGGCCCAGGGCTACGAGCAGTACTTC
TRBJ2-1	TRBD2	.	TRBV4-1	CASSHETSGRAGEQFF	TGCGCCAGCAGCCATGAGACTAGCGGGAGGGCCGGTGAGCAGTTCTTC
TRBJ2-3	TRBD1	few	TRBV29-1	CSVALGQGGTDTQYF	TGCAGCGTTGCCTTGGGACAGGGGGGAACAGATACGCAGTATTTT
TRBJ1-1	.	.	TRBV9	CASSLEYTEAFF	TGTGCCAGCAGCCTGGAGTACACTGAAGCTTTCTTT
TRBJ2-1	.	few	TRBV4-3	CASSQANEQFF	TGCGCCAGCAGCCAGGCAAATGAGCAGTTCTTC
TRBJ2-6	.	.	TRBV23-1	CASGCDSGANVLTF	TGCGCCAGTGGATGCGATTCCGGGGCCAACGTCCTGACTTTC
TRBJ2-3	.	.	TRBV7-2	CASSFGPSRDTQYF	TGTGCCAGCAGCTTCGGACCCAGCAGGGATACGCAGTATTTT
TRBJ2-1	.	few	TRBV9	CASSVGSLNEQFF	TGTGCCAGCAGCGTGGGGAGTCTCAATGAGCAGTTCTTC